This T cell receptor (beta chain) is drawn from a study of T cell repertoires in cytomegalovirus infection. Each CDR3 protein is one row after TCRdb ran MiXCR on the reads. The table has a few hundred thousand distinct CDR3 sequences, 40% seen once. Trimming shortened V by 4 bases and J by 4 bases, and 10 bases separated the two germline ends. The CDR3 is 14 residues long. Germline V gene lookup returns CDR1 SGHTA and CDR2 FQGNSA. This clonotype was counted ten times or more. No antigen is known for it. The origin of this receptor is a human donor in good health (CMV status not recorded). Some clones in this sample may be carry-over from other donors' samples. V is TRBV7-2 and J is TRBJ2-2; TRBD1 is a possible D gene (6 bases). This specimen consisted of cultured PBMCs, obtained from culture after CMV antigen stimulation. CDR3 sequence: CASSSSGATGELFF. As DNA, the CDR3 is TGTGCCAGCAGCTCCTCAGGGGCCACCGGGGAGCTGTTTTTT.